One sample yielded the 7 T cell receptor beta chains listed below, sequenced in a study of blood T cell repertoires in COVID-19. Assay: immunoSEQ multiplex PCR; the TCRdb copy retains only in-frame clones and omits some. The sample has approximately 300,000 clones, 70% to 90% seen once. Sequencing input: peripheral blood. The receptors here all came from a woman between 45 and 60 years old with COVID-19, enrolled during active disease.

The V and J genes are TRBV30 and TRBJ1-2; D is unresolved. Germline CDR1 is GTSNPN and CDR2 is SVGIG (reference sequence). The CDR3 loop spans 12 amino acids. The germline V and J ends were trimmed by 1 base and 5 bases, with 8 bases remaining between them. CDR3 sequence: CAWSALLYGYTF. The CDR3 DNA follows: TGTGCCTGGAGTGCCCTCCTTTATGGCTACACCTTC.

The V gene is TRBV19, the J gene TRBJ2-1; 8 positions agree with TRBD2. Germline CDR1 and CDR2: LNHDA and SQIVND (reference sequence). J gave up 1 base and V 3 bases, and 11 bases lay outside the gene matches. The CDR3 covers 18 residues. The CDR3 is CASSILGAGGGSYNEQFF. CDR3 nucleotide sequence: TGTGCCAGTAGTATCCTTGGGGCGGGAGGCGGATCCTACAATGAGCAGTTCTTC.

This clone has more than one count but fewer than ten. The chain joins TRBV3-1 (or the pseudogene TRBV3-2) to TRBJ2-1; maybe TRBD1 (5 bases). The CDR3 is 15 amino acids. The germline V gene has CDR1 LGHDT and CDR2 YNNKEL (reference sequence). The V end was cut by 4 bases, the J end by 10 bases, with 20 bases between. Here the CDR3 DNA reads TGTGCCAGCAGCCTTCCAACACAGGACATTACGGAGCAGTTCTTC. Translating it yields CASSLPTQDITEQFF.

The rearrangement uses TRBV18 and TRBJ1-2, with unresolved D. Per the germline V gene, CDR1 is KGHSH and CDR2 is LQKENI. The CDR3 contains 16 residues. The V and J ends lost 6 bases and 2 bases respectively, with 19 bases between them. CDR3 bases: TGTGCCAGCTCCCGCACCCTACAGAAAACAAACTATGGCTACACCTTC. The encoded protein is CASSRTLQKTNYGYTF.

V is TRBV7-9 and J is TRBJ2-7; D is possibly TRBD2 (5 bases). Germline-derived CDR1 and CDR2 are SEHNR and FQNEAQ (reference sequence). V was trimmed by 3 bases and J by 4 bases, leaving 7 bases between them. This CDR3 is built from 12 residues. CDR3 DNA: TGTGCCAGCAGCTTTAGCGAATACGAGCAGTACTTC. Its protein product is CASSFSEYEQYF.

The V call is TRBV21-1, the J call TRBJ2-2; the D segment call TRBD1 is taken from the table without a DNA check. TRBV21-1 is termed a pseudogene. The CDR3 length is 19 residues. The CDR3 protein is CASSKPDQQGPTNTGELFF. The CDR3 DNA sequence: TGTGCCAGCAGCAAACCGGATCAACAGGGACCTACGAACACCGGGGAGCTGTTTTTT.

This chain links TRBV11-3 with TRBJ2-4; D is undetermined. Germline-derived CDR1 and CDR2 are SGHNT and YENEEA. CDR3 size: 13 residues. Trimming cost V 9 bases and J 0 bases, with 9 bases left between them. In DNA form, the CDR3 reads TGTGCCAGTTCAGGTGTAGCCAAAAACATTCAGTACTTC. This sequence encodes CASSGVAKNIQYF.